The 13 T cell receptor beta chains below all came from one sample that was sequenced in a study of CD8 T cells in Susac syndrome. RNA amounts of 0.5 to 1 ug underwent reverse transcription with random hexamers. TCRdb re-analysed the immunoSEQ multiplex PCR reads in MiXCR, keeping a single row per CDR3 protein. The sample has about 250,000 distinct CDR3 sequences, 93% seen once. The source material was CD4+ T cells from PBMCs. These receptors all come from a human donor with multiple sclerosis.

The chain joins TRBV27 to TRBJ2-7; 7 nucleotides agree with TRBD1. The CDR3 extends over 17 amino acids. The J segment lost 3 bases and the V segment lost 0 bases, leaving 11 bases of the junction unmatched. Germline lookup yields CDR1 MNHEY and CDR2 SMNVEV (reference sequence). The CDR3 is CASSLSLLGGGYYEQYF. CDR3 coding DNA: TGTGCCAGCAGTTTATCCCTCCTAGGGGGCGGGTACTACGAGCAGTACTTC.

V gene TRBV12-3 or TRBV12-4 combines with J gene TRBJ2-7, with 8 nucleotides matching TRBD2. The junction had 16 bases not matched to a gene; V was cut back by 6 bases and J by 0 bases. CDR3 length: 18 amino acids. The CDR3 DNA reads TGTGCCAGCAGCCTCGGGGCGAGCGGGGGCCTGAGCTCCTACGAGCAGTACTTC. Its translation: CASSLGASGGLSSYEQYF.

This clonotype was counted once. The rearrangement joins TRBV20-1 to TRBJ1-1, with a tentative D call TRBD1 (6 bases). The length of the CDR3 is 14 residues. The V gene's germline CDR1 is DFQATT and CDR2 SNEGSKA (reference sequence). Trimming stripped 1 base from V and 5 bases from J, with 14 bases between. CDR3 nucleotide sequence: TGCAGTGCTAGAGCGGGGGCAGGGCAGACTGAAGCTTTCTTT. It specifies CSARAGAGQTEAFF.

V gene TRBV12-3 or TRBV12-4 combines with J gene TRBJ2-7, with 7 nucleotides matching TRBD2. V gave up 1 base and J gave up 6 bases; unmatched junction bases: 3. The CDR3 has 13 amino acids. The CDR3 spells CASSLGPGGEQYV. For the CDR3, the DNA is TGTGCCAGCAGTTTAGGTCCGGGGGGCGAGCAGTACGTC.

The chain couples TRBV9 to TRBJ2-1; the D is unclear. The ends were cut back, 2 bases at V and 1 base at J, with 7 bases in the middle. Germline CDR1 is SGDLS and CDR2 is YYNGEE. This CDR3 spans 14 amino acids. Here the CDR3 DNA reads TGTGCCAGCAGCGTCCAAGGTTCCTACAATGAGCAGTTCTTC. This encodes CASSVQGSYNEQFF.

The chain recombines TRBV30 with TRBJ1-4, with D possibly TRBD1 on 5 matching bases. Looked up from germline, CDR1 is GTSNPN and CDR2 is SVGIG (reference sequence). V gave up 0 bases and J gave up 5 bases, with 7 bases separating them. This CDR3 region has 13 residues. This chain's CDR3 is CAWSVRGNEKLFF. In DNA, the CDR3 is TGTGCCTGGAGTGTACGGGGCAATGAAAAACTGTTTTTT.

The rearrangement joins TRBV7-4 to TRBJ2-7; unclear D gene. Germline V gene data show CDR1 as SGHVT and CDR2 as SQSDAQ. Trimming shortened V by 5 bases and J by 6 bases, and 17 bases separated the two germline ends. The CDR3 runs 14 residues. The CDR3 is CASSTNPRLSEQYF. CDR3 coding DNA: TGTGCCAGCAGCACGAATCCGAGGCTATCCGAGCAGTACTTC.

V gene TRBV19 combines with J gene TRBJ1-4; perhaps TRBD1 as D (5 bases). Trimming pared 9 bases from V and 10 bases from J, leaving 21 bases between. This CDR3 contains 14 residues. The germline V gene encodes CDR1 LNHDA and CDR2 SQIVND (reference sequence). The CDR3 DNA is TGTGCCAGCCTCCCGCGCAGGGAGTACGGAAAACTGTTTTTT. Protein product: CASLPRREYGKLFF. The full variable domain, with the rest looked up from reference TRBV19 and TRBJ1-4, is DGGITQSPKYLFRKEGQNVTLSCEQNLNHDAMYWYRQDPGQGLRLIYYSQIVNDFQKGDIAEGYSVSREKKESFPLTVTSAQKNPTAFYLCASLPRREYGKLFFGSGTQLSVL.

The rearrangement joins TRBV3-1 to TRBJ1-1; D may be TRBD1 (6 bases). V gave up 5 bases and J gave up 0 bases, with 10 bases separating them. Germline V lookup: CDR1 LGHDT, CDR2 YNNKEL (reference sequence). CDR3 length: 14 amino acids. The CDR3 DNA follows: TGTGCCAGCAGCGGCCGGGACATGAACACTGAAGCTTTCTTT. This encodes CASSGRDMNTEAFF. Looking up the rest from reference TRBV3-1 and TRBJ1-1 gives the full variable domain: DTAVSQTPKYLVTQMGNDKSIKCEQNLGHDTMYWYKQDSKKFLKIMFSYNNKELIINETVPNRFSPKSPDKAHLNLHINSLELGDSAVYFCASSGRDMNTEAFFGQGTRLTVV.

The chain employs TRBV20-1 and TRBJ2-3, with 9 nucleotides matching TRBD2. The CDR3 has 15 amino acids. V trimming: 5 bases; J trimming: 2 bases; junction bases outside the gene matches: 8. The germline V gene encodes CDR1 DFQATT and CDR2 SNEGSKA (reference sequence). The CDR3 region is CSAYGGGALTDTQYF. In nucleotides, the CDR3 is TGCAGTGCTTATGGCGGGGGGGCCCTCACAGATACGCAGTATTTT.

The chain couples TRBV24-1 to TRBJ2-1; D call uncertain. The CDR3 is 12 amino acids. V lost 12 bases and J 4 bases, leaving 12 bases between the germline ends. Germline-derived CDR1 and CDR2 are KGHDR and SFDVKD. In nucleotides, the CDR3 is TGTGCCTCCGCTGGGGTTTACAATGAGCAGTTCTTC. It is translated as CASAGVYNEQFF.

V is TRBV24-1 and J is TRBJ1-5, with unresolved D. The germline V gene has CDR1 KGHDR and CDR2 SFDVKD. The CDR3 length is 14 residues. The V end was cut by 9 bases, the J end by 3 bases, with 14 bases between. CDR3 sequence reads: CATSSEGLNQPQHF. CDR3 in DNA: TGTGCCACCTCCTCCGAGGGCCTCAATCAGCCCCAGCATTTT.

The chain uses TRBV6-1 and TRBJ1-3, with D possibly being TRBD1 (6 bases). Trimming took 1 base from V and 0 from J, leaving 16 bases between them. CDR3 length equals 18 residues. CDR1 and CDR2 from the germline V gene are MNHNS and SASEGT. The DNA of the CDR3 is TGTGCCAGCAGTGAAGTTTGGGGACGCAGGGGCTCTGGAAACACCATATATTTT. Its protein product is CASSEVWGRRGSGNTIYF.